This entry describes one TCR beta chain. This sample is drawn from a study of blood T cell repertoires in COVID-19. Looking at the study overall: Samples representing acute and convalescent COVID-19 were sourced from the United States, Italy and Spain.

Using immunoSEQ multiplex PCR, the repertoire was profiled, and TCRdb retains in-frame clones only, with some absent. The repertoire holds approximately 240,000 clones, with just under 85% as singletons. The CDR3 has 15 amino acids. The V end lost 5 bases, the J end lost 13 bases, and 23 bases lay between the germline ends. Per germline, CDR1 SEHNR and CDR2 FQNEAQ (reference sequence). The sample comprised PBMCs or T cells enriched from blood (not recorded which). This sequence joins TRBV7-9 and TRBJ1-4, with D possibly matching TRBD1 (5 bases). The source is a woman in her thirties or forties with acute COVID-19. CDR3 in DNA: TGTGCCAGCAGCGATCGGGACTCGGGCAAAATAGGACTGTTTTTT. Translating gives CASSDRDSGKIGLFF.